The text below deals with one T cell receptor (beta chain). Its target is unknown. Germline values: CDR1 MGHRA, CDR2 YSYEKL. There are 15 residues in the CDR3. The V and J ends lost 4 bases and 6 bases respectively, with 16 bases between them. The use of a sample-barcoded 5' primer and a J-beta primer mix characterized a second PCR of 7 to 11 cycles. Tagging of each cDNA molecule was performed by a template-switch adaptor with 12 random nucleotides. TCRdb recomputed calls from the 5' RACE reads with MiXCR, one row per CDR3 protein. The table shows more than 1 million distinct CDR3 sequences, with 40% to 50% occurring only once. This record comes from a study of blood T cells in healthy people across ages. Overall study context: Per two T cells, template switching captured roughly one barcoded beta molecule. Whole-study results and caveats: It was the long-lived donors that had more naive CD4+ cells and higher diversity than aged donors.

The origin of this receptor is a woman in her fifties or sixties in good health. Sequences were obtained from blood. V and J are TRBV4-1 and TRBJ2-4; maybe TRBD1 (6 bases). In DNA form, the CDR3 reads TGCGCCAGCAGCCTTACAACCGGGACATCAAACATTCAGTACTTC. Protein sequence: CASSLTTGTSNIQYF.